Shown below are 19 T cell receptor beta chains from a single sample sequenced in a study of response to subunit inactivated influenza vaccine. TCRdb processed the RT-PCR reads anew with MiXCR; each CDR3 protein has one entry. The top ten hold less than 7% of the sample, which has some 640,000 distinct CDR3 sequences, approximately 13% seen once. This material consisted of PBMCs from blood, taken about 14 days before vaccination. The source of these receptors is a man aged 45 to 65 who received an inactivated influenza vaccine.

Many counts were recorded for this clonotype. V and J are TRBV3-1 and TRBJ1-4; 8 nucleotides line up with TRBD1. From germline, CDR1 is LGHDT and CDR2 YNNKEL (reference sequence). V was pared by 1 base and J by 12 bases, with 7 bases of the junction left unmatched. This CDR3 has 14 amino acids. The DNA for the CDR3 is TGTGCCAGCAGCCAAGTCCAGGGGGCTTCGGAACTGTTTTTT. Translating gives CASSQVQGASELFF.

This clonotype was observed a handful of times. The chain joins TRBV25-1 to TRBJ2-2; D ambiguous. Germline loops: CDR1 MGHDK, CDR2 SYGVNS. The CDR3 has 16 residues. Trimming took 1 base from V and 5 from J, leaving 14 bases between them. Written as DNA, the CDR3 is TGTGCCAGCAGTGAATTCGGCAGCCAAGGAACCGGGGAGCTGTTTTTT. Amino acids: CASSEFGSQGTGELFF.

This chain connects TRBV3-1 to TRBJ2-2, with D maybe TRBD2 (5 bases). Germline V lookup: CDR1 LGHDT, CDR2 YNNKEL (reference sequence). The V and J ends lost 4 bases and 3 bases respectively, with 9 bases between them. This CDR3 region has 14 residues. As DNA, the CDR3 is TGTGCCAGCAGCCTTAGGACTTACACCGGGGAGCTGTTTTTT. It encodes CASSLRTYTGELFF.

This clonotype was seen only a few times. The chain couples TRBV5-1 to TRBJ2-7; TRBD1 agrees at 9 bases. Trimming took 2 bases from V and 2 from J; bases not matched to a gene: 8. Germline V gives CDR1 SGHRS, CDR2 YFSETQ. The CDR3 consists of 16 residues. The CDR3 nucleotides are TGCGCCAGCAGCTTCCAGGATGGGACAGGGACCTACGAGCAGTACTTC. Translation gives CASSFQDGTGTYEQYF.

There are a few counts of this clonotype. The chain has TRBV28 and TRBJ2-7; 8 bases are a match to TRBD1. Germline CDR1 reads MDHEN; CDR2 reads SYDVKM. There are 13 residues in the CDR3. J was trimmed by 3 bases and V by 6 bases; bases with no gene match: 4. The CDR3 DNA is TGTGCCAGCAGCCAGGGACAGGACTACGAGCAGTACTTC. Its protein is CASSQGQDYEQYF.

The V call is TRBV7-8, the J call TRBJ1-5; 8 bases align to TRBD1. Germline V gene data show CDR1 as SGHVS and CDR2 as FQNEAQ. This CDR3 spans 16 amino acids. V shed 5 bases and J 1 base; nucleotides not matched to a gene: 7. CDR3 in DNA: TGTGCCAGCAGCCCTAGGACAGGGTTAAGCAATCAGCCCCAGCATTTT. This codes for CASSPRTGLSNQPQHF.

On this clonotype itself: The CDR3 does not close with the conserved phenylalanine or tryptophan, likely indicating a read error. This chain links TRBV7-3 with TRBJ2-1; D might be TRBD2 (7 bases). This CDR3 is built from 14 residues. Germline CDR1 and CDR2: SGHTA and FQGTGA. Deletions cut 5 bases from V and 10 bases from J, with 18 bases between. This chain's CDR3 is CASSLWGGLGEQFL. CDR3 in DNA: TGTGCCAGCAGCCTGTGGGGGGGCCTCGGAGAGCAGTTCCTC.

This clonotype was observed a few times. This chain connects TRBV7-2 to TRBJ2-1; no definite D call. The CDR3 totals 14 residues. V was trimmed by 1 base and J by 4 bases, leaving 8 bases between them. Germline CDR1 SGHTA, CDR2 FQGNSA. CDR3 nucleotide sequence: TGTGCCAGCAGCTTAGTAGGCGCGTACAATGAGCAGTTCTTC. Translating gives CASSLVGAYNEQFF.

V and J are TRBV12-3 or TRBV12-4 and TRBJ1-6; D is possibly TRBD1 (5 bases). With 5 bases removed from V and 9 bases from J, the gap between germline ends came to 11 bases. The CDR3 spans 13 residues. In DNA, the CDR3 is TGTGCCAGCAGTAGACAGTCGGGTTCACCCCTCCACTTT. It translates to CASSRQSGSPLHF.

This CDR3 reads CASTDRNMNTEAFF. For the CDR3, the DNA is TGTGCCAGCACCGACAGGAACATGAACACTGAAGCTTTCTTT. This chain uses TRBV6-2 or TRBV6-3 with TRBJ1-1; D might be TRBD1 (6 bases). Trimming pared 7 bases from V and 0 bases from J, leaving 12 bases between. The CDR3 is 14 amino acids. The germline CDR1 and CDR2 sequences are MNHEY and SVGEGT.

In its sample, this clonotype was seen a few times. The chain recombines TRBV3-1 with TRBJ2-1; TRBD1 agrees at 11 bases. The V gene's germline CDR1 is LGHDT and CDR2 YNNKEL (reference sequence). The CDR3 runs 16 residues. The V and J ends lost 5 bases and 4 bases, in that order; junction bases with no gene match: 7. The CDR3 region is CASSSAGTGGYNEQFF. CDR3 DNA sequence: TGTGCCAGCAGCTCTGCCGGGACAGGGGGATACAATGAGCAGTTCTTC.

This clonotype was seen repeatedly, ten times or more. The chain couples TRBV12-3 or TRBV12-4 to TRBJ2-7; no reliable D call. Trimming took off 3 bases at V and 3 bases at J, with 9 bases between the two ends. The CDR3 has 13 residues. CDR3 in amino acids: CASSFGHNYEQYF. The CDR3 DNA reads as TGTGCCAGCAGTTTCGGTCACAACTACGAGCAGTACTTC.

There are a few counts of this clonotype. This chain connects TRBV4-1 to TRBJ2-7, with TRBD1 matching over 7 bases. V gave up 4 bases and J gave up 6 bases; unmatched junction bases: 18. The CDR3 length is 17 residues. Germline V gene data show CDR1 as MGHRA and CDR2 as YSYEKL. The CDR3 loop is CASSPGWTGRVKGEQYF. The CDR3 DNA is TGCGCCAGCAGCCCAGGATGGACAGGACGCGTCAAAGGCGAGCAGTACTTC.

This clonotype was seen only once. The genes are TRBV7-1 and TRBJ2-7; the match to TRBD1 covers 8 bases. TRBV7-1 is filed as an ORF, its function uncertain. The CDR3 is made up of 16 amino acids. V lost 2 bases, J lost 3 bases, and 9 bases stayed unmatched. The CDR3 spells CASSSLPRTGSYEQYF. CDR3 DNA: TGTGCCAGCAGCTCACTACCCAGGACAGGGAGCTACGAGCAGTACTTC.

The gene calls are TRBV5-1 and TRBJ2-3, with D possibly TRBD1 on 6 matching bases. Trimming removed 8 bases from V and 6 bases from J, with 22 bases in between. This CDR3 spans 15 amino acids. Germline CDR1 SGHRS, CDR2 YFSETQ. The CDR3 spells CASDTGTMGSDTQYF. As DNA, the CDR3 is TGCGCCAGTGATACCGGGACAATGGGGAGCGATACGCAGTATTTT.

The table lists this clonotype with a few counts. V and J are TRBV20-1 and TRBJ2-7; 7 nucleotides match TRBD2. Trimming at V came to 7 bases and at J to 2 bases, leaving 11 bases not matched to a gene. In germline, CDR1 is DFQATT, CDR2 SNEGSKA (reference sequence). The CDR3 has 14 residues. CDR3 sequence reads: CSVAPREATYEQYF. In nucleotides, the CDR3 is TGCAGTGTCGCCCCCCGGGAGGCTACCTACGAGCAGTACTTC.

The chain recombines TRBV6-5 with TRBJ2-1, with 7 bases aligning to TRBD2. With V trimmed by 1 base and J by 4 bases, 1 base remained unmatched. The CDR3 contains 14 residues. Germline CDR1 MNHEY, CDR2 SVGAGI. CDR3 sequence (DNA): TGTGCCAGCAGTTACTACGGGGGGTACAATGAGCAGTTCTTC. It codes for CASSYYGGYNEQFF.

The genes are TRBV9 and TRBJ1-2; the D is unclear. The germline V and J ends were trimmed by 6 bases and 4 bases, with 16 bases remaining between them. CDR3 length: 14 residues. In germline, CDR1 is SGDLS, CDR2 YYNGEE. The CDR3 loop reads CASTRLPNFYGYTF. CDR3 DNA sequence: TGTGCCAGCACGCGGCTCCCAAATTTCTATGGCTACACCTTC. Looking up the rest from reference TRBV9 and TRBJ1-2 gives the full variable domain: DSGVTQTPKHLITATGQRVTLRCSPRSGDLSVYWYQQSLDQGLQFLIQYYNGEERAKGNILERFSAQQFPDLHSELNLSSLELGDSALYFCASTRLPNFYGYTFGSGTRLTVV.

This CDR3 reads CASSLGRDTYEQYF. For the CDR3, the DNA is TGTGCCAGCAGCTTAGGTCGGGACACCTACGAGCAGTACTTC. The chain has TRBV7-8 and TRBJ2-7; a weak D match, TRBD1 (6 bases). V was shortened by 1 base and J by 2 bases, with 9 bases between the two germline ends. Germline values: CDR1 SGHVS, CDR2 FQNEAQ. The CDR3 is 14 residues long.